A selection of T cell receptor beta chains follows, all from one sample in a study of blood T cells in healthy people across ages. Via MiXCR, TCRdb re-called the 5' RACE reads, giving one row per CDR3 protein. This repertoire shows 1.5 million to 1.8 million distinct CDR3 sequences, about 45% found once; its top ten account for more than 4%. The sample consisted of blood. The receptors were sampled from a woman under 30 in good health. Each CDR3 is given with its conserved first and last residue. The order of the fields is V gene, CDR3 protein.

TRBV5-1,CASSSGQGDNYGYTF
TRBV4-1,CASSQVGGLSNQPQHF
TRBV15,CATSRDIQAAEAFF
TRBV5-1,CASSLVTTGDRYGYTF
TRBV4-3,CASSQEKGSTEAFF
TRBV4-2,CASSQESYSGSGAKNIQYF
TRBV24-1,CATSDLVTGADTQYF
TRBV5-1,CGSSLNNEQFF
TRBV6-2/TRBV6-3,CASSRPGQSTEAFF
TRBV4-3,CASSPEPSGMGETQYF
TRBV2,CASSGERNQPQHF
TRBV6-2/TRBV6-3,CASSLFTNQPQHF
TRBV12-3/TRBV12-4,CASSLGQAQETQYF
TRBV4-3,CASSFATSGADTQYF
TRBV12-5,CASGIGQGAGNEQFF
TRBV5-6,CASSFFQGERILYGYTF
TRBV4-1,CASSQPTRTYEQFF
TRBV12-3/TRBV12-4,CASGLWGISYEQYF
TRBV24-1,CATSDSWGTGRNYGYTF
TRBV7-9,CASSPKTVNTEAFF
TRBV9,CASSVGRGTGYTF
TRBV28,CASSPHPGGIYEQYF
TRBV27,CASRAIRRSQEQYF
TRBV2,CALTAYQETQYF
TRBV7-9,CASSKNHRVSGDKNIQYF
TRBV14,CASSQLLGETQYF
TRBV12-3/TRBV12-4,CATATREAGSTDTQYF
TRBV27,CASSFGSGANEQYF
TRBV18,CASSPNPDREAFF
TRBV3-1,CASSQPRTSGAGGYNEQFF
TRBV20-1,CSARDRGSYTF
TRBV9,CASSVVPGDWCEQYF
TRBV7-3,CASSFAGTSGYNEQFF
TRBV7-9,CASSSTDRELAGELFF
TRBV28,CASSLLGQGIGELFF